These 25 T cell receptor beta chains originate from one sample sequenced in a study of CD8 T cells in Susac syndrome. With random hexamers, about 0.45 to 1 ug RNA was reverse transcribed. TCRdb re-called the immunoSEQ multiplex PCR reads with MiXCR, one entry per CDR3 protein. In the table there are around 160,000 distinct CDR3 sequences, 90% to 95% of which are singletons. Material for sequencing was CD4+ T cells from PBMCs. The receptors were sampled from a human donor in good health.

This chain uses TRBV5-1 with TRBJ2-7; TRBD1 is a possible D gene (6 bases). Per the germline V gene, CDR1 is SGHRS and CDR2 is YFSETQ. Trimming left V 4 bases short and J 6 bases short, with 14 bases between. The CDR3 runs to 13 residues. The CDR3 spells CASSPPTGSEQYF. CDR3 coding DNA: TGCGCCAGCAGCCCCCCCACAGGGAGCGAGCAGTACTTC.

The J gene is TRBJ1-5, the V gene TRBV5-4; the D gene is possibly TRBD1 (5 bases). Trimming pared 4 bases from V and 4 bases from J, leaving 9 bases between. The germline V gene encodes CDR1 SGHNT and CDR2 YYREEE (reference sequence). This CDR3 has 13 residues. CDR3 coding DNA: TGTGCCAGCAGCGCGGACAAAAATCAGCCCCAGCATTTT. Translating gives CASSADKNQPQHF.

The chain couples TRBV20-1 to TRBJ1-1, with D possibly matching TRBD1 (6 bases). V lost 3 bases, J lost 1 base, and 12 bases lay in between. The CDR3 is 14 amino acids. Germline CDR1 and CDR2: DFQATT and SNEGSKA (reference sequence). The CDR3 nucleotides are TGCAGTGCTAGGGCGGGACATCCGAACACTGAAGCTTTCTTT. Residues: CSARAGHPNTEAFF.

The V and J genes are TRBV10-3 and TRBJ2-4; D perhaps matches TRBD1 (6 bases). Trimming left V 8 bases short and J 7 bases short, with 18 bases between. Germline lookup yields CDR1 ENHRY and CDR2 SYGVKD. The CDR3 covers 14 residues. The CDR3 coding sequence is TGTGCCATCGGGGACACTCCTATGGGGAACATTCAGTACTTC. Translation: CAIGDTPMGNIQYF.

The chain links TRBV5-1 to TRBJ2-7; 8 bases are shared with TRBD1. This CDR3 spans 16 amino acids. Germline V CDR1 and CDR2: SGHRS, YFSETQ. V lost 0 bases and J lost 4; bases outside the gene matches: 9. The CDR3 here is CASSLAGGDRGYEQYF. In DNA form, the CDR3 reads TGCGCCAGCAGCTTGGCCGGAGGAGACAGGGGTTACGAGCAGTACTTC. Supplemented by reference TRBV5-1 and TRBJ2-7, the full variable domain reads KAGVTQTPRYLIKTRGQQVTLSCSPISGHRSVSWYQQTPGQGLQFLFEYFSETQRNKGNFPGRFSGRQFSNSRSEMNVSTLELGDSALYLCASSLAGGDRGYEQYFGPGTRLTVT.

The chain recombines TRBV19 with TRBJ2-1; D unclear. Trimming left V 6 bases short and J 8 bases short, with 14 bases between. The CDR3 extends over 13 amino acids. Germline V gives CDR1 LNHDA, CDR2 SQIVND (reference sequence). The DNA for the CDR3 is TGTGCCAGTAGGAAAGGTCTTTTCGATGAGCAGTTCTTC. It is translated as CASRKGLFDEQFF.

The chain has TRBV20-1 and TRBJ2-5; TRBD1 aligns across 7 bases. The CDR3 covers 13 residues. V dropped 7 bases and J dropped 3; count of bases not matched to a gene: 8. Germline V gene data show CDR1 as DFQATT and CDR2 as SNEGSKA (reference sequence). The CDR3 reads CSERGQGEETQYF. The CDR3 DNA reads TGCAGTGAAAGGGGCCAGGGGGAAGAGACCCAGTACTTC.

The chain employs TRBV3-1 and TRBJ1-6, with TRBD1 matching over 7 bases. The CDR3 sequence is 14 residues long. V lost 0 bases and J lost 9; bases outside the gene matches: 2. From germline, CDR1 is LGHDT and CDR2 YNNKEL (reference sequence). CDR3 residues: CASSQEDRRSPLHF. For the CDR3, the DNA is TGTGCCAGCAGCCAAGAGGACAGGCGTTCACCCCTCCACTTT.

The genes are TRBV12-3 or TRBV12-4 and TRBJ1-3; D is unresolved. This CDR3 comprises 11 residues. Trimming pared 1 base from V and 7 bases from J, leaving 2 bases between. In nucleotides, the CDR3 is TGTGCCAGCAGTTTAGTGAACACCATATATTTT. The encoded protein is CASSLVNTIYF.

CDR3 DNA sequence: TGCGCCAGCAGCTTCGTACTAGCGGGGGGGACCTCCTACGAGCAGTACTTC. This codes for CASSFVLAGGTSYEQYF. The J gene is TRBJ2-7, the V gene TRBV5-1; 13 bases align to TRBD2. J gave up 0 bases and V 2 bases, and 5 bases lay outside the gene matches. The CDR3 spans 17 residues. The germline V gene encodes CDR1 SGHRS and CDR2 YFSETQ.

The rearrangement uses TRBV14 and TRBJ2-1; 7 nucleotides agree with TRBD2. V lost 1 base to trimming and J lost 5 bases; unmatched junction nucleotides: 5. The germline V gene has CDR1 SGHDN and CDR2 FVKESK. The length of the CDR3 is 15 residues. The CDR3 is CASSQVRGGNNEQFF. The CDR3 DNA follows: TGTGCCAGCAGCCAAGTTCGCGGGGGTAACAATGAGCAGTTCTTC.

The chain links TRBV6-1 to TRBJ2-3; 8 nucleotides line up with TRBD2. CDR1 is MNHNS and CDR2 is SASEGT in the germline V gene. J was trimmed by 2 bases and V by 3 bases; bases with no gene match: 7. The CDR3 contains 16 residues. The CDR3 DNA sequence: TGTGCCAGCAGTGAGACAGCGGGGGCGAACACAGATACGCAGTATTTT. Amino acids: CASSETAGANTDTQYF.

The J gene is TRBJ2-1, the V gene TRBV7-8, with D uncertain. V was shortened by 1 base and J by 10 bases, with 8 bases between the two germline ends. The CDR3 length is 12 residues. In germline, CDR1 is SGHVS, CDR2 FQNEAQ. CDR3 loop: CASSLGLTEQFF. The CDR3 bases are TGTGCCAGCAGCTTAGGGCTGACCGAGCAGTTCTTC.

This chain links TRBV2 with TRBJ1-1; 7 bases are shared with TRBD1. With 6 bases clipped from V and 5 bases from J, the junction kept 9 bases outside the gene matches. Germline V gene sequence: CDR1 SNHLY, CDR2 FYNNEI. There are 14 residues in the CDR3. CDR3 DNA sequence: TGTGCCAGCAGCCTCACAGGGGTTGGGACTGAAGCTTTCTTT. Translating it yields CASSLTGVGTEAFF.

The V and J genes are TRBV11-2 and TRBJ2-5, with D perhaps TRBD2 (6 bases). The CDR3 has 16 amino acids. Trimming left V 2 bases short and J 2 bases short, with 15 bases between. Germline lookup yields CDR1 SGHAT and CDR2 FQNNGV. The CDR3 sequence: CASSLRDSHLQETQYF. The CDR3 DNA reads TGTGCCAGCAGCTTACGGGACTCCCATCTACAAGAGACCCAGTACTTC.

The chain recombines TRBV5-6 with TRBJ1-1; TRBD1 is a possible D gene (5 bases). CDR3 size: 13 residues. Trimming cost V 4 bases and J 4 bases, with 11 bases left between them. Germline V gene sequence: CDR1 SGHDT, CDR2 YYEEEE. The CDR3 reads CASSAGWGTEAFF. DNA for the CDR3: TGTGCCAGCAGCGCAGGGTGGGGCACTGAAGCTTTCTTT.

The CDR3 is CASSDGYAGELFF. The CDR3 DNA sequence: TGTGCCAGCAGTGACGGATACGCGGGGGAGCTGTTTTTT. This chain joins TRBV2 and TRBJ2-2; no clear D. Trimming stripped 3 bases from V and 8 bases from J, with 10 bases between. Germline loops: CDR1 SNHLY, CDR2 FYNNEI. The CDR3 has 13 amino acids.

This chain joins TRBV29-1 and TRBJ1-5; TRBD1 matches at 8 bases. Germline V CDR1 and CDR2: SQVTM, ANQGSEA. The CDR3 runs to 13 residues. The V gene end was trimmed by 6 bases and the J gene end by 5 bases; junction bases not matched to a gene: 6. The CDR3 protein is CSVAEGQDQPQHF. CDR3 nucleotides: TGCAGCGTCGCGGAGGGACAGGATCAGCCCCAGCATTTT.

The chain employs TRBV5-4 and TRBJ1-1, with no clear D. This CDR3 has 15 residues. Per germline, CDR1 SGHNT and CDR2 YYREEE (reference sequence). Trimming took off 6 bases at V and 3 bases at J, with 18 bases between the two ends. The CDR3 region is CASTSARSVDTEAFF. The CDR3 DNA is TGTGCCAGCACCTCCGCCCGGAGTGTGGACACTGAAGCTTTCTTT.

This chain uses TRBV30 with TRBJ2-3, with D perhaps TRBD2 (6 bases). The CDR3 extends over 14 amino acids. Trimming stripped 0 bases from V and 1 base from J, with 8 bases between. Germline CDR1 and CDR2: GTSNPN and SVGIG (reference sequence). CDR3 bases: TGTGCCTGGAGTGTAGCGGGTGGCACAGATACGCAGTATTTT. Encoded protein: CAWSVAGGTDTQYF.

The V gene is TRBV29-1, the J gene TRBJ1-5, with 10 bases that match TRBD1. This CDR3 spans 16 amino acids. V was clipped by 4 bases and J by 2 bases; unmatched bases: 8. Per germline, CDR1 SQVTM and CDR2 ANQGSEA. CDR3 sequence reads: CSVVGQGVQGNQPQHF. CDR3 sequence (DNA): TGCAGCGTTGTAGGACAGGGGGTCCAGGGCAATCAGCCCCAGCATTTT.

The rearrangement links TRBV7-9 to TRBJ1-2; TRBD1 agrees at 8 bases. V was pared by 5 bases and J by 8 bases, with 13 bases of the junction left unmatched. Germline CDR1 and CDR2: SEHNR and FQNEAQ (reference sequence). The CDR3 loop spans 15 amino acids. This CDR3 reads CASSTRTGSHGGYTF. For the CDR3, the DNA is TGTGCCAGCAGCACCCGGACAGGGAGCCACGGGGGCTACACCTTC. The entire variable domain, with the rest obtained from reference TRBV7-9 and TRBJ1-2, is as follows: DTGVSQNPRHKITKRGQNVTFRCDPISEHNRLYWYRQTLGQGPEFLTYFQNEAQLEKSRLLSDRFSAERPKGSFSTLEIQRTEQGDSAMYLCASSTRTGSHGGYTFGSGTRLTVV.

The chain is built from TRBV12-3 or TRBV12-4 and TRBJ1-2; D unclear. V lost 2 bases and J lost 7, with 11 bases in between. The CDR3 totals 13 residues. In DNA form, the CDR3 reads TGTGCCAGCAGTTTAATAGGCGGCGGTGGCTACACCTTC. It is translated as CASSLIGGGGYTF.

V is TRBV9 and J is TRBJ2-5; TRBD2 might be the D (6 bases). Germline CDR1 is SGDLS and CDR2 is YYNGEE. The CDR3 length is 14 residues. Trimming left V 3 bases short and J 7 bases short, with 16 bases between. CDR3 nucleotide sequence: TGTGCCAGCAGCGCCGGCGGGAACCCGGGGACCCAGTACTTC. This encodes CASSAGGNPGTQYF.

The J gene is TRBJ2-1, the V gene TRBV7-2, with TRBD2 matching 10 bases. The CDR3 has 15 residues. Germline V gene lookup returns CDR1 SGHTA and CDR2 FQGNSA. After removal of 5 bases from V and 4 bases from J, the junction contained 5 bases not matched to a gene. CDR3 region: CASSPPGLAYNEQFF. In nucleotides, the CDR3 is TGTGCCAGCAGCCCCCCGGGACTAGCGTACAATGAGCAGTTCTTC. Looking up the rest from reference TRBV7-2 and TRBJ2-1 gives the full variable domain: GAGVSQSPSNKVTEKGKDVELRCDPISGHTALYWYRQSLGQGLEFLIYFQGNSAPDKSGLPSDRFSAERTGGSVSTLTIQRTQQEDSAVYLCASSPPGLAYNEQFFGPGTRLTVL.